This T cell receptor (beta chain) is drawn from a study of cytomegalovirus exposure and HLA in healthy donors. PCR was performed using 60 Vbeta and 13 Jbeta primers. TCRdb keeps only in-frame clones here, not all; method: immunoSEQ multiplex PCR. This table holds about 120,000 clones, about 74% found once. There are 13 residues in the CDR3. CDR1 and CDR2 from the germline V gene are GTSNPN and SVGIG (reference sequence). Deletions cut 2 bases from V and 0 bases from J, with 5 bases between. With regard to this clone: Its antigen is still unknown.

Study results and limitations: HLA restriction was apparent for most CMV-associated TCR beta chains in a later analysis.

The material sequenced was PBMCs. The chain has TRBV30 and TRBJ1-5; D unresolved. The TCR comes from a male donor in good health and CMV-seronegative. This chain's CDR3 is CAWSPDSNQPQHF. CDR3 nucleotides: TGTGCCTGGAGTCCAGATAGCAATCAGCCCCAGCATTTT.